A single sample is the source of the 17 T cell receptor beta chains below, sequenced in a study of human T cells and chemical hapten exposure. As to time point: pre-sensitization, week 0. Treatment noted: therapeutic diphenylcyclopropenone sensitization with weekly scalp DPC. Unseparated into fractions, whole blood served as the source from which total RNA was extracted. TCRdb used MiXCR to reprocess the RACE reads, holding one entry per CDR3 protein. Of under 60,000 distinct CDR3 sequences listed, 9.6% are singletons. Here the sequenced sample was whole blood, taken in connection with sensitization to the hapten diphenylcyclopropenone (DPC). The receptors here all came from a woman aged 25 to 45 with alopecia areata. Some clones in this sample may be carry-over from other donors' samples.

This clonotype showed up many times. V usage is TRBV7-9 and J usage is TRBJ1-6; no firm D call. CDR1 and CDR2 (germline): SEHNR, FQNEAQ (reference sequence). The CDR3 loop spans 12 amino acids. V dropped 5 bases and J dropped 7 bases, with 6 bases sitting between them. The chain's CDR3 is CASSLNNSPLHF. DNA of the CDR3: TGTGCCAGCAGCCTTAACAATTCACCCCTCCACTTT.

The V and J genes are TRBV12-3 or TRBV12-4 and TRBJ2-7, with 8 bases matching TRBD1. The CDR3 length is 13 residues. The junction had 6 bases not matched to a gene; V was cut back by 6 bases and J by 5 bases. Here the CDR3 DNA reads TGTGCCAGCAGGAAGACAGGGGTCCACGAGCAGTACTTC. Translating it yields CASRKTGVHEQYF.

This clonotype showed up just a few times. The CDR3 here is CASSQEVGAAFF. For the CDR3, the DNA is TGTGCCAGCAGCCAAGAGGTAGGGGCCGCTTTCTTT. The chain uses TRBV4-2 and TRBJ1-1; tentatively, D is TRBD1 (5 bases). The ends were cut back, 0 bases at V and 11 bases at J, with 10 bases in the middle. There are 12 residues in the CDR3. Per the germline V gene, CDR1 is LGHNA and CDR2 is YNFKEQ.

This clonotype was found a few times. The chain joins TRBV6-2 or TRBV6-3 to TRBJ1-2; D may be TRBD1 (5 bases). The V and J ends lost 7 bases and 6 bases respectively, with 18 bases between them. Germline V lookup: CDR1 MNHEY, CDR2 SVGEGT. The CDR3 contains 14 residues. CDR3 DNA sequence: TGTGCCAGCACTGGGACGGCCTCTTATGATGGCTACACCTTC. It yields the protein CASTGTASYDGYTF.

This clonotype was seen many times. The gene calls are TRBV29-1 and TRBJ1-2; possible D gene TRBD1, 6 bases. Germline CDR1 SQVTM, CDR2 ANQGSEA. The CDR3 covers 12 residues. The V end lost 7 bases, the J end lost 2 bases, and 11 bases lay between the germline ends. The CDR3 loop reads CSGTDRNYGYTF. As DNA, the CDR3 is TGCAGCGGAACGGACAGAAACTATGGCTACACCTTC.

The chain employs TRBV9 and TRBJ2-3; 9 bases fit TRBD2. Germline V gene lookup returns CDR1 SGDLS and CDR2 YYNGEE. This CDR3 has 16 residues. After removal of 4 bases from V and 1 base from J, the junction contained 7 bases not matched to a gene. The CDR3 DNA reads TGTGCCAGCAGCCCGGTGGCGGGGGGGGGCACAGATACGCAGTATTTT. Translation gives CASSPVAGGGTDTQYF. The full variable domain, in which reference TRBV9 and TRBJ2-3 provide the parts outside the CDR3, is DSGVTQTPKHLITATGQRVTLRCSPRSGDLSVYWYQQSLDQGLQFLIQYYNGEERAKGNILERFSAQQFPDLHSELNLSSLELGDSALYFCASSPVAGGGTDTQYFGPGTRLTVL.

This clonotype was seen at least ten times. The gene calls are TRBV6-2 or TRBV6-3 and TRBJ1-6; 7 bases fit TRBD1. V was pared by 5 bases and J by 7 bases, with 5 bases of the junction left unmatched. Looked up from germline, CDR1 is MNHEY and CDR2 is SVGEGT. This CDR3 contains 14 residues. The chain's CDR3 is CASSPWDRNSPLHF. CDR3 DNA: TGTGCCAGCAGTCCATGGGACAGAAATTCACCCCTCCACTTT.

This clonotype was detected ten times or more. The chain is built from TRBV6-6 and TRBJ2-2; D may be TRBD2 (5 bases). Per germline, CDR1 MNHNY and CDR2 SVGAGI (reference sequence). Between the trimmed V and J ends, which lost 7 bases and 3 bases, there was a span of 12 bases. The CDR3 is 14 residues long. The CDR3 sequence: CASKFEEDTGELFF. The CDR3 DNA follows: TGTGCCAGCAAGTTTGAGGAGGACACCGGGGAGCTGTTTTTT.

This clonotype was counted only a few times. This sequence joins TRBV9 and TRBJ1-5; unclear D gene. CDR3 length: 15 residues. V was shortened by 1 base and J by 2 bases, with 10 bases between the two germline ends. Germline CDR1 is SGDLS and CDR2 is YYNGEE. CDR3 sequence: CASSVTAEGNQPQHF. The CDR3 DNA sequence: TGTGCCAGCAGCGTAACAGCAGAGGGCAATCAGCCCCAGCATTTT.

This clonotype appeared many times. This chain connects TRBV20-1 to TRBJ1-5, with 8 positions matching TRBD1. The CDR3 extends over 17 amino acids. V lost 5 bases, J lost 0 bases, and 12 bases stayed unmatched. The germline gives CDR1 DFQATT, CDR2 SNEGSKA (reference sequence). CDR3 in amino acids: CSALGQGRVHSNQPQHF. The CDR3 coding sequence is TGCAGTGCTCTAGGACAGGGAAGGGTTCATAGCAATCAGCCCCAGCATTTT.

V and J are TRBV2 and TRBJ2-2; TRBD1 matches at 9 bases. The CDR3 contains 15 residues. Trimming cost V 3 bases and J 4 bases; bases outside gene matches: 3. Germline V lookup: CDR1 SNHLY, CDR2 FYNNEI. The CDR3 reads CASSEQTGGTGELFF. The CDR3 DNA sequence: TGTGCCAGCAGTGAGCAGACAGGGGGCACCGGGGAGCTGTTTTTT.

Notes on this clonotype: At one of its ends the junction is not consistent with the germline gene, which may arise from a read error. This chain joins TRBV20-1 and TRBJ2-7; D gene ambiguous. Per the germline V gene, CDR1 is DFQATT and CDR2 is SNEGSKA (reference sequence). The CDR3 extends over 14 amino acids. CDR3 bases: TGCAGTGCGAGAGGTTTTCGGAATACCTACGAGCAGTACTTC. Translating gives CSARGFRNTYEQYF.

The rearrangement links TRBV20-1 to TRBJ2-7; tentatively, D is TRBD1 (5 bases). CDR3 length: 12 amino acids. Looked up from germline, CDR1 is DFQATT and CDR2 is SNEGSKA (reference sequence). Trimming pared 5 bases from V and 3 bases from J, leaving 11 bases between. CDR3 coding DNA: TGCAGTGCTGACAGACAGAACTACGAGCAGTACTTC. Protein product: CSADRQNYEQYF.

Of note for this clonotype: Just one base apart from a much larger clone, this may be a read error. The CDR3 sequence is CASSIGLLDGYTF. The CDR3 DNA sequence: TGTGCCAGTAGTATTGGTCTACTTGATGGCTACACCTTC. V usage is TRBV19 and J usage is TRBJ1-2; the D is unclear. Looked up from germline, CDR1 is LNHDA and CDR2 is SQIVND (reference sequence). The V end lost 3 bases, the J end lost 6 bases, and 11 bases lay between the germline ends. The CDR3 loop spans 13 amino acids.

CDR3 DNA sequence: TGTGCCAGCAGTACCCGGACAGGGAAGAATGGGGTCATGAACACTGAAGCTTTCTTT. Residues: CASSTRTGKNGVMNTEAFF. The rearrangement links TRBV28 to TRBJ1-1; TRBD1 matches at 8 bases. V gave up 5 bases and J gave up 0 bases; unmatched junction bases: 17. CDR3 size: 19 residues. CDR1 is MDHEN and CDR2 is SYDVKM in the germline V gene.

The chain joins TRBV7-9 to TRBJ2-3, with 7 bases matching TRBD1. The CDR3 extends over 14 amino acids. V shed 1 base and J 4 bases; nucleotides not matched to a gene: 2. The germline V gene encodes CDR1 SEHNR and CDR2 FQNEAQ (reference sequence). The CDR3 bases are TGTGCCAGCAGCTTAGTTCAGGGGGCAGATACGCAGTATTTT. It specifies CASSLVQGADTQYF. Complete variable domain (other parts from reference TRBV7-9 and TRBJ2-3): DTGVSQNPRHKITKRGQNVTFRCDPISEHNRLYWYRQTLGQGPEFLTYFQNEAQLEKSRLLSDRFSAERPKGSFSTLEIQRTEQGDSAMYLCASSLVQGADTQYFGPGTRLTVL.

The genes are TRBV5-5 and TRBJ2-4, with D uncertain. Trimming removed 1 base from V and 0 bases from J, with 5 bases in between. The CDR3 runs 14 residues. CDR1 SGHKS and CDR2 YYEKEE come from the germline V gene (reference sequence). The CDR3 coding sequence is TGTGCCAGCAGCTTGCTGCTAGCCAAAAACATTCAGTACTTC. This translates into CASSLLLAKNIQYF.